One sample yielded the 22 T cell receptor beta chains listed below, sequenced in a study of T cell responses to AZD1222 COVID-19 vaccine. Data came from immunoSEQ multiplex PCR; TCRdb stores just in-frame clones and leaves some out. The sample holds about 150,000 clones; 80% to 95% are singletons and the top ten take less than 2.5%. Sequencing was performed on peripheral blood, taken on day 0 of AZD1222 vaccination. The origin of the receptors is an adult in good health.

V and J are TRBV5-4 and TRBJ1-1; TRBD1 matches 8 bases. The CDR3 extends over 14 amino acids. V shed 6 bases, J shed 2 bases, and the junction held 6 bases outside the gene matches. Germline CDR1 reads SGHNT; CDR2 reads YYREEE (reference sequence). The CDR3 here is CASTKGQVNTEAFF. The DNA for the CDR3 is TGTGCCAGCACCAAGGGACAGGTAAACACTGAAGCTTTCTTT.

This clone occurred once. J is TRBJ2-4 and V is TRBV7-9, with D perhaps assigned TRBD1 or TRBD2 (5 bases each). The CDR3 has 18 residues. Per germline, CDR1 SEHNR and CDR2 FQNEAQ (reference sequence). Trimming removed 1 base at V and 0 bases at J, with 16 bases between. The CDR3 sequence: CASSLDGGGQTAKNIQYF. As DNA, the CDR3 is TGTGCCAGCAGCTTAGATGGGGGTGGCCAGACAGCCAAAAACATTCAGTACTTC.

The CDR3 bases are TGTGCCAGCAGCTTAGCAGGGTTGAAATGGTCACCCCTCCACTTT. This gives the protein CASSLAGLKWSPLHF. The gene calls are TRBV9 and TRBJ1-6; D perhaps matches TRBD1 (5 bases). The length of the CDR3 is 15 residues. V lost 4 bases and J lost 10, with 18 bases in between. CDR1 and CDR2 (germline): SGDLS, YYNGEE.

This sequence joins TRBV19 and TRBJ1-6; D is uncertain. In germline, CDR1 is LNHDA, CDR2 SQIVND (reference sequence). V was clipped by 3 bases and J by 7 bases, with 10 bases between them. The CDR3 runs to 14 residues. CDR3 residues: CASSILIANSPLHF. CDR3 coding DNA: TGTGCCAGTAGTATCTTGATTGCCAATTCACCCCTCCACTTT.

The chain links TRBV6-2 or TRBV6-3 to TRBJ1-2; TRBD1 aligns across 10 bases. With V trimmed by 6 bases and J by 14 bases, 6 bases remained unmatched. The CDR3 runs 11 residues. Germline CDR1 reads MNHEY; CDR2 reads SVGEGT. Here the CDR3 reads CASSNGQGETF. CDR3 DNA sequence: TGTGCCAGCAGCAACGGACAGGGGGAAACCTTC.

The V call is TRBV14, the J call TRBJ1-4, with a possible D match to TRBD1 (5 bases). The CDR3 has 15 amino acids. V lost 4 bases, J lost 7 bases, and 16 bases lay in between. Germline V gives CDR1 SGHDN, CDR2 FVKESK. The CDR3 loop is CASSPLRGVREKLFF. CDR3 sequence (DNA): TGTGCCAGCAGCCCCCTACGAGGGGTTCGTGAAAAACTGTTTTTT. Full variable domain (remainder filled in from reference TRBV14 and TRBJ1-4): EAGVTQFPSHSVIEKGQTVTLRCDPISGHDNLYWYRRVMGKEIKFLLHFVKESKQDESGMPNNRFLAERTGGTYSTLKVQPAELEDSGVYFCASSPLRGVREKLFFGSGTQLSVL.

This clone was observed once. The V gene is TRBV6-5, the J gene TRBJ1-6, with 7 bases lining up with TRBD1. After removal of 0 bases from V and 5 bases from J, the junction contained 1 base not matched to a gene. CDR3 length: 15 amino acids. CDR1 is MNHEY, CDR2 SVGAGI, per germline. In nucleotides, the CDR3 is TGTGCCAGCAGTTACTCGACAGGGAATAATTCACCCCTCCACTTT. It translates to CASSYSTGNNSPLHF.

This clone was recorded once. The genes are TRBV4-1 and TRBJ2-3, with TRBD2 identical over 8 bases. Germline V CDR1 and CDR2: MGHRA, YSYEKL. The CDR3 contains 13 residues. V lost 5 bases, J lost 7 bases, and 5 bases stayed unmatched. CDR3: CASSYGLAHTQYF. CDR3 DNA: TGCGCCAGCAGCTATGGACTAGCCCATACGCAGTATTTT.

V usage is TRBV4-1 and J usage is TRBJ1-6, with D perhaps matching TRBD1 (6 bases). The length of the CDR3 is 18 residues. Germline V gene data show CDR1 as MGHRA and CDR2 as YSYEKL. Deletions cut 1 base from V and 2 bases from J, with 15 bases between. The CDR3 nucleotides read TGCGCCAGCAGCCAAGGGATCTCCCGGGACACCTATAATTCACCCCTCCACTTT. The encoded protein is CASSQGISRDTYNSPLHF.

This chain joins TRBV7-6 and TRBJ1-1; D call uncertain. V was pared by 1 base and J by 1 base, with 4 bases between. Germline V lookup: CDR1 SGHVS, CDR2 FNYEAQ. The CDR3 is 13 amino acids. The DNA for the CDR3 is TGTGCCAGCAGCTTAGAGGAGAACACTGAAGCTTTCTTT. The encoded protein is CASSLEENTEAFF.

A remark on this clone: The same CDR3 also results from other DNA sequences found in this sample. The V call is TRBV18, the J call TRBJ2-7; no reliable D call. V was shortened by 2 bases and J by 4 bases, with 3 bases between the two germline ends. There are 11 residues in the CDR3. Germline V gene lookup returns CDR1 KGHSH and CDR2 LQKENI. In nucleotides, the CDR3 is TGTGCCAGCTCACCAGGGTACGAGCAGTACTTC. It translates to CASSPGYEQYF.

The chain uses TRBV19 and TRBJ1-1, with TRBD1 identical over 7 bases. The germline V gene encodes CDR1 LNHDA and CDR2 SQIVND (reference sequence). This CDR3 is 15 amino acids long. The ends lost 5 bases at V and 5 bases at J; junction bases unmatched: 11. The CDR3 DNA follows: TGTGCCAGTAGTCCCCTACAGGGGTCAACAACTGAAGCTTTCTTT. Its translation: CASSPLQGSTTEAFF. Full variable domain (remainder filled in from reference TRBV19 and TRBJ1-1): DGGITQSPKYLFRKEGQNVTLSCEQNLNHDAMYWYRQDPGQGLRLIYYSQIVNDFQKGDIAEGYSVSREKKESFPLTVTSAQKNPTAFYLCASSPLQGSTTEAFFGQGTRLTVV.

J is TRBJ2-5 and V is TRBV16; unclear D gene. Looked up from germline, CDR1 is KGHSY and CDR2 is FQNENV. Trimming removed 4 bases at V and 2 bases at J, with 11 bases between. This CDR3 is built from 14 residues. The CDR3 DNA reads TGTGCCAGCAGCCGATCTACTACGCAAGAGACCCAGTACTTC. Its protein is CASSRSTTQETQYF.

Concerning this clone: The sample carries other DNA sequences with the same CDR3. J is TRBJ2-5 and V is TRBV18; D gene ambiguous. Germline CDR1 and CDR2: KGHSH and LQKENI. There are 12 residues in the CDR3. V was cut by 0 bases and J by 5 bases, with 4 bases left in between. In DNA, the CDR3 is TGTGCCAGCTCACCACCGGGGGAGACCCAGTACTTC. Amino acids: CASSPPGETQYF.

V and J are TRBV28 and TRBJ1-2; tentative D call: TRBD1 (5 bases). The V end was cut by 7 bases, the J end by 3 bases, with 9 bases between. The germline V gene has CDR1 MDHEN and CDR2 SYDVKM. This CDR3 is 12 amino acids long. The CDR3 DNA sequence: TGTGCCAGCACGCAGACAGACTATGGCTACACCTTC. Amino acid sequence: CASTQTDYGYTF.

The chain has TRBV27 and TRBJ1-2, with 10 bases that match TRBD1. This CDR3 contains 18 residues. Trimming at V came to 5 bases and at J to 0 bases, leaving 12 bases not matched to a gene. Germline V gene lookup returns CDR1 MNHEY and CDR2 SMNVEV (reference sequence). The CDR3 spells CASSIWGTGDKANYGYTF. CDR3 DNA: TGTGCCAGCAGTATCTGGGGGACAGGGGATAAAGCTAACTATGGCTACACCTTC.

The V call is TRBV6-5, the J call TRBJ2-3; D not resolved. V was trimmed by 6 bases and J by 2 bases, leaving 12 bases between them. The CDR3 runs 14 residues. Per germline, CDR1 MNHEY and CDR2 SVGAGI. For the CDR3, the DNA is TGTGCCAGCAGCCTCGGACGGTTCACAGATACGCAGTATTTT. As protein: CASSLGRFTDTQYF.

The chain recombines TRBV2 with TRBJ1-4; no firm D call. Germline CDR1 reads SNHLY; CDR2 reads FYNNEI. V gave up 6 bases and J gave up 7 bases, with 12 bases separating them. The CDR3 is 13 amino acids. The CDR3 protein is CASRIGSFEKLFF. CDR3 coding DNA: TGTGCCAGCAGGATAGGGTCGTTTGAAAAACTGTTTTTT.

The CDR3 nucleotides read TGTGCCATCAGTGACAACAGGGAAGATACGCAGTATTTT. Translating it yields CAISDNREDTQYF. The genes are TRBV10-3 and TRBJ2-3; tentatively, D is TRBD1 (6 bases). Trimming cost V 3 bases and J 5 bases, with 9 bases left between them. The CDR3 runs to 13 residues. Germline V gene sequence: CDR1 ENHRY, CDR2 SYGVKD.

Worth noting for this clone: Because the CDR3's place on the DNA is in doubt, the DNA is left out and the CDR3 is given as listed by TCRdb. This rearrangement joins TRBV6-5 to TRBJ1-1. Germline V gives CDR1 MNHEY, CDR2 SVGAGI. Counting both end residues, the CDR3 totals 12 amino acids. CDR3 sequence reads: CASSYVGRGTFF.

The chain employs TRBV10-3 and TRBJ2-7, with TRBD2 identical over 11 bases. The CDR3 length is 17 residues. CDR1 ENHRY and CDR2 SYGVKD come from the germline V gene. V dropped 0 bases and J dropped 5; count of bases not matched to a gene: 9. As DNA, the CDR3 is TGTGCCATCAGTGAGTCGAGTGTACTAGCGGGAGTAGACGAGCAGTACTTC. Amino acids: CAISESSVLAGVDEQYF.

This clone was seen just once. J is TRBJ1-4 and V is TRBV27; D perhaps matches TRBD1 (6 bases). This CDR3 spans 14 amino acids. CDR1 is MNHEY, CDR2 SMNVEV, per germline (reference sequence). V was shortened by 3 bases and J by 7 bases, with 12 bases between the two germline ends. The CDR3 nucleotides are TGTGCCAGCAGTTTGGGGGGCTGGGGTGAAAAACTGTTTTTT. It translates to CASSLGGWGEKLFF.